This passage covers 13 T cell receptor beta chains from one sample sequenced in a study of CD4 T cells in relation to SARS-CoV-2 and coronaviruses. No antigen is known for these receptors. The table came from immunoSEQ multiplex PCR; TCRdb's copy has only in-frame clones and leaves some out. The sample yields over 35,000 clones, under 85% seen once. The sequencing sample was made of memory CD4+ T cells from PBMCs, cultured in vitro. These receptors were taken from an adult with COVID-19.

The V call is TRBV6-6, the J call TRBJ2-1; D uncertain. The CDR3 is 12 residues long. Germline lookup yields CDR1 MNHNY and CDR2 SVGAGI (reference sequence). Trimming stripped 5 bases from V and 6 bases from J, with 8 bases between. The CDR3 DNA follows: TGTGCCAGCAGTATGCCAGGCAATGAGCAGTTCTTC. Amino acid sequence: CASSMPGNEQFF.

The chain couples TRBV7-9 to TRBJ2-3; the D gene could be TRBD1 or TRBD2 (5 bases each). CDR1 SEHNR and CDR2 FQNEAQ come from the germline V gene (reference sequence). The V end lost 5 bases, the J end lost 3 bases, and 18 bases lay between the germline ends. This CDR3 contains 16 residues. In DNA form, the CDR3 reads TGTGCCAGCAGCACCGGGACCACGCCACTAACAGATACGCAGTATTTT. This translates into CASSTGTTPLTDTQYF.

This clone is a singleton in its sample. The rearrangement links TRBV7-9 to TRBJ2-1; weak D call: TRBD1 (6 bases). The CDR3 consists of 13 residues. The V gene lost 4 bases and the J gene lost 6 bases, with 10 bases spanning the gap. CDR1 SEHNR and CDR2 FQNEAQ come from the germline V gene (reference sequence). CDR3 bases: TGTGCCAGCAGCTCCCTGGACAGCAATGAGCAGTTCTTC. Translating it yields CASSSLDSNEQFF. The full variable domain, rest sourced from reference TRBV7-9 and TRBJ2-1, is DTGVSQNPRHKITKRGQNVTFRCDPISEHNRLYWYRQTLGQGPEFLTYFQNEAQLEKSRLLSDRFSAERPKGSFSTLEIQRTEQGDSAMYLCASSSLDSNEQFFGPGTRLTVL.

This clone occurred once. The chain recombines TRBV5-1 with TRBJ2-1; D may be TRBD1 (5 bases). Germline V lookup: CDR1 SGHRS, CDR2 YFSETQ. This CDR3 has 14 residues. V lost 0 bases, J lost 6 bases, and 10 bases lay in between. The CDR3 nucleotides read TGCGCCAGCAGCTTGGATTCAGGGCGCAATGAGCAGTTCTTC. Residues: CASSLDSGRNEQFF.

This CDR3 reads CASKRTSLYEQYF. DNA for the CDR3: TGTGCCAGCAAGAGGACTTCGCTGTACGAGCAGTACTTC. The V and J genes are TRBV2 and TRBJ2-7; D perhaps matches TRBD2 (5 bases). CDR3 length equals 13 residues. Looked up from germline, CDR1 is SNHLY and CDR2 is FYNNEI. Trimming took off 7 bases at V and 4 bases at J, with 14 bases between the two ends.

The rearrangement links TRBV18 to TRBJ1-2; D is ambiguous. This CDR3 region has 15 residues. Germline V CDR1 and CDR2: KGHSH, LQKENI. V dropped 6 bases and J dropped 8 bases, with 22 bases sitting between them. The CDR3 spells CASSSRDISGRGYTF. CDR3 in DNA: TGTGCCAGCTCTTCCCGGGATATCTCCGGTCGGGGCTACACCTTC.

The V call is TRBV6-9, the J call TRBJ2-7; 11 positions agree with TRBD2. The CDR3 has 18 residues. The germline CDR1 and CDR2 sequences are MNHGY and SVAAGI. V lost 3 bases, J lost 4 bases, and 14 bases stayed unmatched. CDR3 in amino acids: CASSYPSGRLLNEYEQYF. CDR3 DNA sequence: TGTGCCAGCAGTTACCCTAGCGGGAGGCTCCTAAACGAATACGAGCAGTACTTC.

This clone was counted once. This chain connects TRBV4-3 to TRBJ2-7; a weak D match, TRBD2 (6 bases). Germline V CDR1 and CDR2: LGHNA, YSLEER. CDR3 size: 16 residues. V was shortened by 0 bases and J by 2 bases, with 14 bases between the two germline ends. CDR3 sequence reads: CASSQERLALTYEQYF. CDR3 bases: TGCGCCAGCAGCCAAGAGCGGCTAGCGTTAACCTACGAGCAGTACTTC.

The chain employs TRBV15 and TRBJ1-6, with TRBD1 as a possible D gene (6 bases). Germline assignment: CDR1 LNHNV and CDR2 YYDKDF (reference sequence). V lost 4 bases and J 8 bases, leaving 15 bases between the germline ends. CDR3 length equals 15 residues. The CDR3, as DNA: TGTGCCACCAGCAAACGCCGGGACACCGATTCACCCCTCCACTTT. This encodes CATSKRRDTDSPLHF.

This chain links TRBV7-9 with TRBJ1-4; unclear D gene. CDR1 and CDR2 from the germline V gene are SEHNR and FQNEAQ (reference sequence). The CDR3 covers 14 residues. The V and J ends lost 5 bases and 5 bases respectively, with 12 bases between them. The CDR3 DNA follows: TGTGCCAGCAGCAAGGAGGTTGCCAATGAAAAACTGTTTTTT. This codes for CASSKEVANEKLFF.

This rearrangement joins TRBV5-6 to TRBJ1-6, with D tentatively TRBD1 (5 bases). Germline lookup yields CDR1 SGHDT and CDR2 YYEEEE. V lost 0 bases to trimming and J lost 7 bases, with 8 bases between them. The CDR3 loop spans 14 amino acids. The CDR3 DNA reads TGTGCCAGCAGCTTGGAGCAGGGAAATTCACCCCTCCACTTT. Amino acids: CASSLEQGNSPLHF.

This chain connects TRBV18 to TRBJ1-4; D not certain. Per germline, CDR1 KGHSH and CDR2 LQKENI. V lost 2 bases and J lost 7, with 14 bases in between. CDR3 length: 15 residues. DNA for the CDR3: TGTGCCAGCTCACCAGCCAGGTCGGACGTTGAAAAACTGTTTTTT. Its translation is CASSPARSDVEKLFF.

This clone was counted a single time. V usage is TRBV5-1 and J usage is TRBJ2-3; D perhaps matches TRBD2 (6 bases). This CDR3 is built from 13 residues. V was pared by 6 bases and J by 0 bases, with 8 bases between. Germline lookup yields CDR1 SGHRS and CDR2 YFSETQ. CDR3 sequence reads: CASKAGSTDTQYF. For the CDR3, the DNA is TGCGCCAGCAAGGCGGGAAGCACAGATACGCAGTATTTT.